This T cell receptor beta chain was captured by sequencing in a study of T-cell memory formation after mild COVID-19. TCRdb reanalysed the 5' RACE reads using MiXCR and keeps one entry per CDR3 protein. Of around 510,000 distinct CDR3 sequences in the sample, less than 25% are singletons; the top ten hold 7% to 9%. The table lists this clonotype with a few counts. Trimming at V came to 0 bases and at J to 5 bases, leaving 7 bases not matched to a gene. This CDR3 region has 18 residues. In germline, CDR1 is MNHEY, CDR2 SVGAGI. The receptor was derived from an adult woman who had mild COVID-19 (a few samples of this study predate the infection). Cell type and time point are not known. Sequenced input: PBMCs or a T cell subset sorted from them (not recorded which). This sequence joins TRBV6-5 and TRBJ2-2, with TRBD2 identical over 12 bases. CDR3 sequence (DNA): TGTGCCAGCAGTTACTCGGGGCTAGCGGGGGGGATAACCGGGGAGCTGTTTTTT. It encodes CASSYSGLAGGITGELFF.